One sample yielded the 15 T cell receptor beta chains listed below, sequenced in a study of shared clonotypes between healthy human individuals. The assay was immunoSEQ multiplex PCR, and TCRdb's table has in-frame clones only and misses some. The sample consists of 2 million to 2.5 million clones, about 94% of them appearing once. The source material was naive CD4+ T cells sorted from blood. The subset denotes: CD45RA+ positively selected. The receptors were gathered from a man between 18 and 29 years old in good health.

The rearrangement uses TRBV4-1 and TRBJ1-2; D remains ambiguous. V lost 1 base and J lost 4, with 13 bases in between. The germline V gene encodes CDR1 MGHRA and CDR2 YSYEKL. This CDR3 spans 15 amino acids. CDR3 loop: CASSQGWREVYGYTF. Written as DNA, the CDR3 is TGCGCCAGCAGCCAAGGATGGAGGGAGGTCTATGGCTACACCTTC.

The V and J genes are TRBV27 and TRBJ2-7; 8 nucleotides match TRBD2. The trim removed 2 bases at V and 2 bases at J, leaving 11 bases unmatched. Germline CDR1 and CDR2: MNHEY and SMNVEV (reference sequence). The length of the CDR3 is 17 residues. The CDR3 sequence is CASSLKPGGGTTYEQYF. The DNA of the CDR3 is TGTGCCAGCAGTTTAAAGCCCGGGGGGGGGACGACCTACGAGCAGTACTTC.

This rearrangement joins TRBV2 to TRBJ1-4; TRBD1 matches 7 bases. The germline CDR1 and CDR2 sequences are SNHLY and FYNNEI. This CDR3 contains 20 residues. V shed 8 bases, J shed 3 bases, and the junction held 24 bases outside the gene matches. Written as DNA, the CDR3 is TGTGCCAGCTCGTCCAAAAGAGTTCTCAGGGGGTCCAGGGCTAATGAAAAACTGTTTTTT. This translates into CASSSKRVLRGSRANEKLFF. The full variable domain, rest sourced from reference TRBV2 and TRBJ1-4, is EPEVTQTPSHQVTQMGQEVILRCVPISNHLYFYWYRQILGQKVEFLVSFYNNEISEKSEIFDDQFSVERPDGSNFTLKIRSTKLEDSAMYFCASSSKRVLRGSRANEKLFFGSGTQLSVL.

This chain uses TRBV10-1 with TRBJ2-3; 8 bases line up with TRBD1. The CDR3 consists of 14 residues. V shed 7 bases, J shed 2 bases, and the junction held 5 bases outside the gene matches. In germline, CDR1 is WNHNN, CDR2 SYGVQD (reference sequence). The CDR3 nucleotides are TGCGCCAGCACCTCGGACAGGGCCACAGATACGCAGTATTTT. Its translation: CASTSDRATDTQYF.

This clone was observed a single time. The CDR3 loop is CASRTGQISGNTIYF. The CDR3 nucleotides read TGCGCCAGCAGGACCGGACAGATATCTGGAAACACCATATATTTT. V usage is TRBV5-1 and J usage is TRBJ1-3; perhaps TRBD1 as D (6 bases). This CDR3 is 15 amino acids long. V lost 5 bases and J 1 base, leaving 13 bases between the germline ends. The germline V gene encodes CDR1 SGHRS and CDR2 YFSETQ. The complete variable domain, with remaining parts taken from reference TRBV5-1 and TRBJ1-3, reads KAGVTQTPRYLIKTRGQQVTLSCSPISGHRSVSWYQQTPGQGLQFLFEYFSETQRNKGNFPGRFSGRQFSNSRSEMNVSTLELGDSALYLCASRTGQISGNTIYFGEGSWLTVV.

Concerning this clone itself: This same CDR3 is encoded by further DNA sequences in the sample. The V gene is TRBV2, the J gene TRBJ2-7; D is perhaps TRBD2 (6 bases). CDR3 length: 13 amino acids. Germline assignment: CDR1 SNHLY and CDR2 FYNNEI. V lost 4 bases, J lost 2 bases, and 9 bases lay in between. CDR3 loop: CASSVGGTYEQYF. In DNA form, the CDR3 reads TGTGCCAGCAGTGTTGGGGGGACCTACGAGCAGTACTTC.

The genes are TRBV6-5 and TRBJ2-3; 9 positions agree with TRBD2. CDR1 is MNHEY, CDR2 SVGAGI, per germline. The length of the CDR3 is 16 residues. After removal of 4 bases from V and 3 bases from J, the junction contained 8 bases not matched to a gene. This CDR3 reads CASSSRAGGRTDTQYF. The CDR3 DNA sequence: TGTGCCAGCAGTTCTCGAGCGGGGGGCCGGACAGATACGCAGTATTTT.

Worth noting for this clone: The same CDR3 is also encoded by other DNA sequences in this sample. The rearrangement links TRBV21-1 to TRBJ2-7; TRBD2 is taken as the D call from the table, unchecked against the DNA. TRBV21-1 is termed a pseudogene. The CDR3 loop spans 14 amino acids. The CDR3 DNA sequence: TGTGCCAGCACCGGGACTAGCGGGGGCTACGAGCAGTACTTC. It codes for CASTGTSGGYEQYF.

The V gene is TRBV2, the J gene TRBJ2-2; unclear D gene. The CDR3 runs 15 residues. The germline V and J ends were trimmed by 3 bases and 0 bases, with 8 bases remaining between them. Germline V gene data show CDR1 as SNHLY and CDR2 as FYNNEI. The CDR3 region has the DNA TGTGCCAGCAGTGAGCAAGGGACGAACACCGGGGAGCTGTTTTTT. It encodes CASSEQGTNTGELFF.

The rearrangement uses TRBV5-1 and TRBJ2-2, with D possibly being TRBD2 (6 bases). CDR1 is SGHRS, CDR2 YFSETQ, per germline. The CDR3 runs to 14 residues. V lost 3 bases and J lost 5, with 11 bases in between. CDR3 coding DNA: TGCGCCAGCAGCTCTCTCGGGGGAACCGGGGAGCTGTTTTTT. Its translation is CASSSLGGTGELFF.

The chain joins TRBV18 to TRBJ2-3; D perhaps matches TRBD2 (5 bases). The CDR3 is 15 amino acids. V was cut by 1 base and J by 0 bases, with 8 bases left in between. CDR1 is KGHSH, CDR2 LQKENI, per germline. The CDR3 spells CASSPLRTSTDTQYF. The CDR3 nucleotides are TGTGCCAGCTCACCACTGCGGACTAGCACAGATACGCAGTATTTT.

The CDR3 bases are TGTGCCAGCAGCCAAGGACAGGGGGCTGGTGAGACTGAAGCTTTCTTT. Translated: CASSQGQGAGETEAFF. This chain connects TRBV4-2 to TRBJ1-1; TRBD1 matches 10 bases. V was clipped by 1 base and J by 5 bases; unmatched bases: 7. This CDR3 is 16 amino acids long. CDR1 LGHNA and CDR2 YNFKEQ come from the germline V gene.

V gene TRBV5-1 combines with J gene TRBJ2-7; the D is unclear. The CDR3 runs 13 residues. Germline loops: CDR1 SGHRS, CDR2 YFSETQ. The germline V and J ends were trimmed by 4 bases and 2 bases, with 10 bases remaining between them. CDR3 amino acids: CASSPPVTYEQYF. The CDR3, as DNA: TGCGCCAGCAGCCCGCCGGTTACCTACGAGCAGTACTTC.

The rearrangement uses TRBV10-3 and TRBJ2-3; 8 nucleotides line up with TRBD2. Germline CDR1 and CDR2: ENHRY and SYGVKD. The CDR3 has 13 residues. The V segment lost 11 bases and the J segment 3 bases; nucleotides outside the gene matches: 7. The chain's CDR3 is CASGGVGTDTQYF. Here the CDR3 DNA reads TGTGCCTCCGGGGGGGTCGGGACAGATACGCAGTATTTT.

The J gene is TRBJ2-2, the V gene TRBV6-5, with unresolved D. This CDR3 spans 14 amino acids. Trimming took off 6 bases at V and 3 bases at J, with 11 bases between the two ends. Germline CDR1 MNHEY, CDR2 SVGAGI. CDR3 region: CASSLRSYTGELFF. DNA of the CDR3: TGTGCCAGCAGCCTCCGGTCCTACACCGGGGAGCTGTTTTTT.